One TCR beta chain is described in this entry. Antigen: not known. TCRdb itself ran the 5' RACE reads through MiXCR, one entry per CDR3 protein. The sample yields roughly 1.6 million distinct CDR3 sequences, more than 30% seen once. Germline CDR1 GTSNPN, CDR2 SVGIG (reference sequence). Trimming shortened V by 3 bases and J by 10 bases, and 12 bases separated the two germline ends. The CDR3 runs to 12 residues. This sample stems from a study of identical twins. Study results and limitations: Cord blood beta clonotypes present at high abundance carried fewer insertions; no such pattern appeared in memory repertoires. Conclusions leaned on cross-sectional statistical analysis and did not track the same donors over time. Compared with models, monozygotic twins showed more out-of-frame TCR alpha sharing.

The sequence was collected from a newborn girl in good health. Sequencing was performed on cord blood. The rearrangement joins TRBV30 to TRBJ1-4, with unresolved D. The CDR3, as DNA: TGTGCCTGGAGCGTGGGGAAATCAAAACTGTTTTTT. It encodes CAWSVGKSKLFF.